Sequencing of this T cell receptor (beta chain) was carried out in a study of T cell changes during pregnancy in multiple sclerosis. The CDR3 loop spans 13 amino acids. V was trimmed by 2 bases and J by 10 bases, leaving 12 bases between them. Germline V gene lookup returns CDR1 MNHEY and CDR2 SMNVEV (reference sequence). TCRdb's copy holds only in-frame clones and misses some; the assay was immunoSEQ multiplex PCR. The sample contains 45,000 to 60,000 clones, roughly nine tenths of which appear only once. The source is a female donor with multiple sclerosis, enrolled in a pregnancy study. This chain joins TRBV27 and TRBJ1-5; D is undetermined. This sample comprised CD8+ T cells from peripheral blood mononuclear cells, obtained before pregnancy. For the CDR3, the DNA is TGTGCCAGCAGTTTAAGTTCGCGTAACCCCCAGCATTTT. As protein: CASSLSSRNPQHF.